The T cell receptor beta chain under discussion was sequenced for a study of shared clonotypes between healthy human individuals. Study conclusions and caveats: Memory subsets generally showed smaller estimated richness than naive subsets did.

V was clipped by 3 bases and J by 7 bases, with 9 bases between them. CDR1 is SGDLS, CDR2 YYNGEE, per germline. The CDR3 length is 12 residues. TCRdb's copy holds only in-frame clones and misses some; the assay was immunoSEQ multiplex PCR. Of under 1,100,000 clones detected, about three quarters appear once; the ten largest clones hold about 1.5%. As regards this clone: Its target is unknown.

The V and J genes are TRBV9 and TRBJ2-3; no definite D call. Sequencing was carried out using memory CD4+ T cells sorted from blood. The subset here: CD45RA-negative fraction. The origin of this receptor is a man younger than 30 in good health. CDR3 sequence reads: CASSGGVNTQYF. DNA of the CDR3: TGTGCCAGCAGCGGTGGGGTAAATACGCAGTATTTT. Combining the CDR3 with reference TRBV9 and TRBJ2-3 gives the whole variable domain DSGVTQTPKHLITATGQRVTLRCSPRSGDLSVYWYQQSLDQGLQFLIQYYNGEERAKGNILERFSAQQFPDLHSELNLSSLELGDSALYFCASSGGVNTQYFGPGTRLTVL.